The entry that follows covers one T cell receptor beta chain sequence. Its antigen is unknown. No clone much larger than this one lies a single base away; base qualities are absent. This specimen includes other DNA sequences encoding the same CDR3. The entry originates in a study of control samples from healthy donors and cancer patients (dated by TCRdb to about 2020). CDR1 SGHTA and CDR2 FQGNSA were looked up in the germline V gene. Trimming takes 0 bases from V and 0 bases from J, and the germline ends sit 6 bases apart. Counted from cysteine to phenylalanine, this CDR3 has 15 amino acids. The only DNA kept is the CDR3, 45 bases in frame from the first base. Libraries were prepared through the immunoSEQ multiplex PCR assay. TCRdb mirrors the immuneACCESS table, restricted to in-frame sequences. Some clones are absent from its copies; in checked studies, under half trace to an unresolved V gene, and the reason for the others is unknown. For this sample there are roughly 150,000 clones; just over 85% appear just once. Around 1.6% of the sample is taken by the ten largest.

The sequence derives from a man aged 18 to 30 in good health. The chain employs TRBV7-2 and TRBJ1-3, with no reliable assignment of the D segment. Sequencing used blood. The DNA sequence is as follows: TGTGCCAGCAGCTTAGCAGGGATCTCTGGAAACACCATATATTTT. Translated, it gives CASSLAGISGNTIYF.